This T cell receptor beta chain was obtained from a study of OX40 agonist ivuxolimab in advanced cancers. This clone was observed a few times. Using immunoSEQ multiplex PCR, the repertoire was profiled, and TCRdb retains in-frame clones only, with some absent. Among roughly 53,000 clones listed, approximately 84% were seen once. The CDR3 loop spans 12 amino acids. Germline CDR1 MDHEN, CDR2 SYDVKM. Trimming at V came to 7 bases and at J to 5 bases, leaving 4 bases not matched to a gene. Material: CD4+ or CD8+ T cells sorted from blood, obtained in a trial of the OX40 agonist ivuxolimab. The receptor was isolated from an adult with an advanced solid tumor such as melanoma, head and neck, liver or kidney cancer. V is TRBV28 and J is TRBJ1-1; TRBD1 aligns across 7 bases. This CDR3 reads CASITGATEAFF. The CDR3 nucleotides read TGTGCCAGCATCACAGGGGCGACTGAAGCTTTCTTT.